The source of this T cell receptor (beta chain) is a study of blood T cell repertoires in COVID-19. On the study more broadly: There were acute and convalescent COVID-19 samples, and they came from the United States, Italy and Spain. Sources were T cells, B-cell-depleted T cells, or PBMCs; the material itself was cDNA or gDNA.

This CDR3 comprises 15 residues. Germline-derived CDR1 and CDR2 are MNHEY and SVGEGT. With V trimmed by 4 bases and J by 4 bases, 6 bases remained unmatched. This clone came up a few times. As handled by the study authors: For nucleated cells, counts were estimated from reference gene primer amplification. TCRdb's copy holds only in-frame clones and misses some; the assay was immunoSEQ multiplex PCR. The V and J calls and clone size come from that table; D and trimming were worked out from the DNA. Of 97,000 or so clones listed, 84% were seen once; the top ten hold 9.5% to 10%. The genes are TRBV6-2 or TRBV6-3 and TRBJ1-2; TRBD1 matches at 10 bases. The source is a man aged 35-49 years with active or convalescent COVID-19. Specimen: peripheral blood. The DNA of the CDR3 is TGTGCCAGCAGTTCCCCCGGACAGGGGGTCTATGGCTACACCTTC. Translation: CASSSPGQGVYGYTF.